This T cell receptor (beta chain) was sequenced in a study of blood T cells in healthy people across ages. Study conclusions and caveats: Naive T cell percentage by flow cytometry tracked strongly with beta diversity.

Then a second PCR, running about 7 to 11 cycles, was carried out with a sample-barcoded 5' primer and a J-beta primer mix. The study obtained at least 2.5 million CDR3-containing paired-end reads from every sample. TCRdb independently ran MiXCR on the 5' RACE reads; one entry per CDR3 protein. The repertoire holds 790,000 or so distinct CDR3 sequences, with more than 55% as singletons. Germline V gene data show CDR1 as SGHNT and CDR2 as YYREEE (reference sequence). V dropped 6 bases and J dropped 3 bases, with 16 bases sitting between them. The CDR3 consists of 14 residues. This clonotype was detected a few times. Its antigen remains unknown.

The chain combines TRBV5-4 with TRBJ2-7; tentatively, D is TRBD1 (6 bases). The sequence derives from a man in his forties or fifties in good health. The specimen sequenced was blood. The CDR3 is CASTTGGGFYEQYF. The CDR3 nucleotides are TGTGCCAGCACCACTGGGGGCGGATTCTACGAGCAGTACTTC.